This TCR beta chain was sequenced for a study of blood T cell repertoires in COVID-19 (dated by TCRdb to the early 2020s). Concerning the study at large: Samples from collaborators originated in the United States, Italy and Spain and spanned both the acute and convalescent phases of COVID-19. The prospective study material was composed of cDNA or gDNA derived from T cells, B-cell-depleted T cells, or PBMCs. The dataset comprised deeply sampled blood TCRbeta repertoires from subjects exposed to, actively infected with, or recovered from COVID-19. The repertoires were released in a freely available public database meant as a resource for research on the immune response to SARS-CoV-2. Samples came from the ongoing ImmuneRACE study (first 160 participants) plus 1,254 subjects from 6 global collaborators. Nearly every sample came with metadata listing a de-identified subject ID, COVID-19 status, age in years and sex. Where available, HLA class I and class II types were obtained from metadata supplied by the sample provider rather than from assay-based typing. Broader findings and caveats from the paper: The quantity of clinical and demographic metadata differed by source and by participant and was supplied without curation.

In the case of this clone: There is no known antigen for this receptor. Qualities for individual bases were not recorded, and no much larger clone is one base off.

In the germline V gene, CDR1 corresponds to MNHNS and CDR2 to SASEGT. Trimming removed 7 bases from V and 5 bases from J; the gene matches leave 9 bases unexplained. Measured from the cysteine to the phenylalanine, the CDR3 is 14 residues long. This entry keeps only the CDR3 DNA: 42 bases, framed from base 1. Participants in the prospective study were enrolled through a virtual design, were aged about 18 to 89 years, and lived in some 24 United States geographic areas. In the prospective study, participants were assigned to cohorts based on the clinical history participants reported in a screening survey and a study questionnaire. A participant counted as exposed if, within 2 weeks of entering the study, that participant had been in contact with someone who had a PCR-confirmed or clinician-diagnosed COVID-19 case. Each participant in the prospective study had whole blood, serum and a nasopharyngeal or oropharyngeal swab collected by mobile phlebotomists. Over a roughly 2-month period, participants in the prospective study had the option of providing additional blood draws and questionnaires. Blood samples from the prospective study were shipped frozen or at room temperature prior to DNA extraction.

TCRbeta CDR3 regions were amplified from genomic DNA using the immunoSEQ Assay, a bias-controlled multiplex PCR. The authors processed their data as follows. Nucleated cell counts per sample were estimated from amplification of reference gene primers within the assay. To quantify the absolute abundance of each unique TCRbeta CDR3 rearrangement, sequence reads were collapsed and filtered. For each sample, productive Simpson clonality was calculated as the square root of Simpson's diversity index across productive rearrangements. This immuneACCESS table, as held by TCRdb, lists in-frame sequences with V and J called but not all clones. Of the missing ones, under half trace to an unresolved V gene in checked studies; the others have no known cause. The D gene and trimming were derived from the DNA, and the V and J assignments and clone size from that table. Here the sample has around 400,000 clones; 91% occur a single time. 0.7% to 0.95% of the sample goes to the ten largest clones.

The clonotype was recovered from a woman aged 40 to 55 who had been exposed to COVID-19. The rearranged chain carries TRBV6-1 and TRBJ1-1, with TRBD1 matching 8 junction bases. The sample taken for sequencing was PBMCs or T cells enriched from blood (not recorded which). The bases are TGTGCCAGCACTAAGACAGGGGTCGAAACTGAAGCTTTCTTT. It specifies CASTKTGVETEAFF.